One sample yielded the 9 T cell receptor beta chains listed below, sequenced in a study of shared T cell receptors in the human thymus. Profiling relied on immunoSEQ multiplex PCR, and the TCRdb table lists in-frame clones only, not all of them. Of approximately 660,000 clones in the sample, over 75% were seen once. A further study also used this sample, focusing on human thymus T cells.

Sample: thymocytes. These receptors were obtained from a boy in the first two years of life with a congenital heart defect.

This sequence joins TRBV6-1 and TRBJ2-7, with D tentatively TRBD1 (6 bases). V was trimmed by 8 bases and J by 2 bases, leaving 16 bases between them. This CDR3 comprises 14 residues. CDR1 is MNHNS and CDR2 is SASEGT in the germline V gene. DNA of the CDR3: TGTGCCAGCGCCCCGGGCAGGGGAACCTACGAGCAGTACTTC. Its protein product is CASAPGRGTYEQYF.

This clone has more than one count but fewer than ten. The V call is TRBV2, the J call TRBJ2-7; D might be TRBD1 (6 bases). Trimming stripped 8 bases from V and 6 bases from J, with 14 bases between. The V gene's germline CDR1 is SNHLY and CDR2 FYNNEI. There are 12 residues in the CDR3. CDR3 residues: CASGGVGGEQYF. As DNA, the CDR3 is TGTGCCAGCGGTGGGGTAGGGGGCGAGCAGTACTTC.

The DNA of the CDR3 is TGTGCCAGCAGCCTACGGACAGGGGATGAAAAACTGTTTTTT. Its translation is CASSLRTGDEKLFF. The chain joins TRBV5-6 to TRBJ1-4; TRBD1 matches 9 bases. The trim removed 4 bases at V and 6 bases at J, leaving 4 bases unmatched. Germline CDR1 is SGHDT and CDR2 is YYEEEE. This CDR3 contains 14 residues.

J is TRBJ1-2 and V is TRBV14; D is unresolved. The germline V and J ends were trimmed by 0 bases and 1 base, with 15 bases remaining between them. This CDR3 has 17 residues. Germline lookup yields CDR1 SGHDN and CDR2 FVKESK. The CDR3 reads CASSQDAIDFYNYGYTF. The CDR3 region has the DNA TGTGCCAGCAGCCAAGATGCTATAGACTTTTATAACTATGGCTACACCTTC.

The CDR3 protein is CASSQVDRGHYGYTF. As DNA, the CDR3 is TGCGCCAGCAGCCAAGTGGACAGGGGCCACTATGGCTACACCTTC. The chain employs TRBV4-1 and TRBJ1-2, with 9 bases matching TRBD1. The CDR3 contains 15 residues. Losses at the gene ends were 1 base for V and 3 bases for J; bases not matched to a gene: 3. The germline CDR1 and CDR2 sequences are MGHRA and YSYEKL.

This chain joins TRBV7-6 and TRBJ1-1, with 11 bases aligning to TRBD1. The CDR3 sequence is 16 residues long. The trim removed 4 bases at V and 2 bases at J, leaving 6 bases unmatched. Germline values: CDR1 SGHVS, CDR2 FNYEAQ. The CDR3: CASSSDRGPENTEAFF. The CDR3 coding sequence is TGTGCCAGCAGCTCGGACAGGGGGCCGGAAAACACTGAAGCTTTCTTT.

V usage is TRBV11-2 and J usage is TRBJ2-2, with a weak D call TRBD1 (6 bases). With 5 bases removed from V and 1 base from J, the gap between germline ends came to 20 bases. This CDR3 comprises 18 residues. Germline CDR1 and CDR2: SGHAT and FQNNGV. The CDR3 region has the DNA TGTGCCAGCAGCCGAGTGGATGGGGGCCTGGGGAACACCGGGGAGCTGTTTTTT. It yields the protein CASSRVDGGLGNTGELFF.

The rearrangement links TRBV6-6 to TRBJ1-4; D not certain. The CDR3 is made up of 14 amino acids. The germline gives CDR1 MNHNY, CDR2 SVGAGI (reference sequence). Trimming pared 5 bases from V and 3 bases from J, leaving 10 bases between. The CDR3 DNA reads as TGTGCCAGCAGTCAGACACCATCTAATGAAAAACTGTTTTTT. Translated: CASSQTPSNEKLFF.

This chain connects TRBV7-9 to TRBJ2-2, with 7 bases aligning to TRBD1. CDR1 and CDR2 from the germline V gene are SEHNR and FQNEAQ (reference sequence). The CDR3 consists of 16 residues. V shed 5 bases, J shed 7 bases, and the junction held 13 bases outside the gene matches. The CDR3 here is CASSPYRGNRGGELFF. The CDR3 DNA sequence: TGTGCCAGCAGCCCCTACAGGGGAAATCGAGGCGGGGAGCTGTTTTTT.